The source of this T cell receptor beta chain is a study of T cell responses to AZD1222 COVID-19 vaccine. General study points: It was only after the peak T cell response that any repertoires were sampled.

The germline V gene encodes CDR1 KGHDR and CDR2 SFDVKD. This CDR3 has 13 amino acids. The trim removed 9 bases at V and 8 bases at J, leaving 7 bases unmatched. Concerning this clone: Its antigen is as yet unknown.

Profiled with immunoSEQ multiplex PCR; TCRdb holds only in-frame clones, not every one. The sample lists approximately 80,000 clones, roughly 90% seen once, with 25% to 30% in the top ten. This TCR was recovered from an adult who received the AZD1222 COVID-19 vaccine. The specimen was peripheral blood, collected 28 days after the second AZD1222 dose. The V gene is TRBV24-1, the J gene TRBJ1-4; the match to TRBD1 covers 8 bases. CDR3 nucleotides: TGTGCCACCCAAGGACAGGGAGGAGAAAAACTGTTTTTT. Amino acids: CATQGQGGEKLFF.